This T cell receptor (beta chain) was found in a study of blood T cell repertoires in COVID-19. Using immunoSEQ multiplex PCR, the repertoire was profiled, and TCRdb retains in-frame clones only, with some absent. The table includes 310,000 or so clones, approximately 91% detected once. CDR1 and CDR2 (germline): KGHSH, LQKENI. The CDR3 runs 16 residues. V lost 2 bases and J lost 3; bases outside the gene matches: 5. Source material: peripheral blood. The V call is TRBV18, the J call TRBJ1-3; 9 bases agree with TRBD1. This TCR derives from a woman younger than 45 with COVID-19, enrolled during active disease. The CDR3 DNA reads TGTGCCAGCTCACCATGGGACAGGGTTAATGGAAACACCATATATTTT. Protein sequence: CASSPWDRVNGNTIYF.